This T cell receptor beta chain emerged from a study of post-analysis software for immune sequencing data. Study-wide results and caveats: Among multiple sclerosis patients, normalized Chao1 diversity was significantly below that of controls.

The TCR beta cDNA libraries contained unique molecular identifiers. TCRdb recomputed calls from the PCR reads with MiXCR, one row per CDR3 protein. The data show about 540,000 distinct CDR3 sequences, with around a third seen just once and around 5.9% held by the top ten. There are a few counts of this clonotype. Its specificity is not known. The clonotype was recovered from a girl aged 2-17 years with multiple sclerosis. Sequencing was done on a sample of blood.

CDR3 protein: CASATGEFYEQYF. CDR3 coding DNA: TGTGCCAGCGCGACAGGGGAATTCTACGAGCAGTACTTC. The V and J genes are TRBV12-3 or TRBV12-4 and TRBJ2-7; 8 nucleotides line up with TRBD1. The CDR3 is made up of 13 amino acids. The J segment lost 3 bases and the V segment lost 8 bases, leaving 6 bases of the junction unmatched.